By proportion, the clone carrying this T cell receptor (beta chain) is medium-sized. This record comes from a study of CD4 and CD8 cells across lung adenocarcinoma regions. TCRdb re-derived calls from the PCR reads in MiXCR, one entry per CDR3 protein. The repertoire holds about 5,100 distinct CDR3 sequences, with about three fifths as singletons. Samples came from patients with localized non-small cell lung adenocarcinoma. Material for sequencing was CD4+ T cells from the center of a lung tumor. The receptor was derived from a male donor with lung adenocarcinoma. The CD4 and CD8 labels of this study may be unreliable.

CDR3 residues: CASSRGGSYEQYF. The CDR3 nucleotides read TGCGCCAGCAGCCGGGGGGGAAGCTACGAGCAGTACTTC. The V and J genes are TRBV4-1 and TRBJ2-1; TRBD2 matches 7 bases. The DNA end is more similar to TRBJ2-7, so the J call may be wrong. There are 13 residues in the CDR3. Germline lookup yields CDR1 MGHRA and CDR2 YSYEKL.